This T cell receptor (beta chain) emerged from a study of response to subunit inactivated influenza vaccine. Overall study findings and caveats: T cells newly recruited by each seasonal influenza vaccination are few, the authors suggested.

In TCRdb, the RT-PCR reads were re-called with MiXCR into one record per CDR3 protein. Counted here are about 240,000 distinct CDR3 sequences, less than 15% occurring once; the ten biggest clones make up 7.5% to 10%. The CDR3 contains 16 residues. The germline gives CDR1 MNHEY, CDR2 SMNVEV (reference sequence). J gave up 4 bases and V 6 bases, and 12 bases lay outside the gene matches. This clonotype was counted at least ten times. The antigen is undetermined. The receptor was derived from a man aged 45 to 65 who received an inactivated influenza vaccine. Sequenced here: non-naive T cells sorted from PBMCs, sampled 14 days before vaccination. The chain links TRBV27 to TRBJ2-1, with 7 bases identical to TRBD1. The CDR3 loop is CASRPVRAGGYNEQFF. The CDR3 bases are TGTGCCAGCAGACCCGTGAGGGCAGGGGGTTACAATGAGCAGTTCTTC.